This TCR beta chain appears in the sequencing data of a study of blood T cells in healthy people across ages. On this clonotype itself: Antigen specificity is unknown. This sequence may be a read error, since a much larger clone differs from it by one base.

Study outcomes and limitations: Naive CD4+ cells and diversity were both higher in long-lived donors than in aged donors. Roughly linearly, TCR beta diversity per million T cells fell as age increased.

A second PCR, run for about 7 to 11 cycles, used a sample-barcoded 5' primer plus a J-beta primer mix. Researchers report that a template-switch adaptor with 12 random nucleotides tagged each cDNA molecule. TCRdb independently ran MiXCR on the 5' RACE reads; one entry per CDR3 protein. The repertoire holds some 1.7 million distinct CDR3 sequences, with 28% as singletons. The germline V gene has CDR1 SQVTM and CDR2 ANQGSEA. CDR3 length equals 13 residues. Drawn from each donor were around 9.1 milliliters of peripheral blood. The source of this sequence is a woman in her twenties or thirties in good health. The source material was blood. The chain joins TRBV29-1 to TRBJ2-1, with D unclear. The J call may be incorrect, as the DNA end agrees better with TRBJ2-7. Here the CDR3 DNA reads TGCAGCGTTCTGGGCCGTTTTTACAATGAGCAGTACTTC. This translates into CSVLGRFYNEQYF.